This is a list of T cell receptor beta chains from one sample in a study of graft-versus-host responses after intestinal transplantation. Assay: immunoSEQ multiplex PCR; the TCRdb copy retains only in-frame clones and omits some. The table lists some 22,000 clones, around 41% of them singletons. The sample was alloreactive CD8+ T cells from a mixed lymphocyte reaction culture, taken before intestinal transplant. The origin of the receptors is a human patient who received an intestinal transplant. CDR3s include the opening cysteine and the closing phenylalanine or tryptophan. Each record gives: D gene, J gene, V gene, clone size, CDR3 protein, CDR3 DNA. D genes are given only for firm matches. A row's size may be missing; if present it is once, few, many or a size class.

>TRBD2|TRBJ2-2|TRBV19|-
CASRILAGGPRTGELFF
TGTGCCAGTAGAATACTAGCGGGAGGGCCCCGCACCGGGGAGCTGTTTTTT
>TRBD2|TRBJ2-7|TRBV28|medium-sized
CASSGSVGEQYF
TGTGCCAGTAGCGGGAGTGTGGGCGAGCAGTACTTC
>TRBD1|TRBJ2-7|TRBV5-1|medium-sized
CASSLPGAQGVEQYF
TGCGCCAGCAGCTTGCCAGGGGCGCAGGGGGTCGAGCAGTACTTC
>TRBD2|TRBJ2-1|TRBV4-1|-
CASSQTGLAGPSSYNEQFF
TGCGCCAGCAGCCAGACGGGACTAGCGGGCCCTAGCTCCTACAATGAGCAGTTCTTC
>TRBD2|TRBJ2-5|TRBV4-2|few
CASSQETSGRPQETQYF
TGTGCCAGCAGCCAAGAGACTAGCGGGAGGCCACAAGAGACCCAGTACTTC
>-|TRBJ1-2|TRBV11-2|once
CASSLRRLEYGYTF
TGTGCCAGCAGCTTACGGAGGCTGGAGTATGGCTACACCTTC
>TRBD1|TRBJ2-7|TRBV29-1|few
CSGRPGQGIVRSSYEQYF
TGCAGCGGCCGTCCGGGACAGGGAATAGTTAGGAGCTCCTACGAGCAGTACTTC
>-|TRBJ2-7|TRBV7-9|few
CASSSTNSYEQYF
TGTGCCAGCAGCTCAACTAACTCCTACGAGCAGTACTTC
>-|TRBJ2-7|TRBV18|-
CASSLSGTRVEQYF
TGTGCCAGCTCACTCTCCGGGACCCGAGTCGAGCAGTACTTC
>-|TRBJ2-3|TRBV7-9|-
CASSFPGADTDTQYF
TGTGCCAGCAGCTTCCCAGGGGCAGACACAGATACGCAGTATTTT
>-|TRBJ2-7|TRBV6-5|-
CASSYSGGGFSEQYF
TGTGCCAGCAGTTACTCAGGGGGGGGGTTTAGCGAGCAGTACTTC
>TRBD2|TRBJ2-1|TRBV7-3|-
CASSLTLPSGYNEQFF
TGTGCCAGCAGCTTAACTCTCCCTAGCGGGTACAATGAGCAGTTCTTC
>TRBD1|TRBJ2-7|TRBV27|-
CASSPQGVSTYEQYF
TGTGCCAGCAGTCCACAGGGGGTCAGCACCTACGAGCAGTACTTC
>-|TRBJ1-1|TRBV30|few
CAWSYGVAEAFF
TGTGCCTGGAGCTATGGAGTCGCTGAAGCTTTCTTT
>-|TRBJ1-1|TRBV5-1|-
CASSFIGGRNTEAFF
TGCGCCAGCAGCTTCATAGGGGGGAGGAACACTGAAGCTTTCTTT
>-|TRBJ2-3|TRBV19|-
CASSIKGAGSTDTQYF
TGTGCCAGTAGTATTAAGGGGGCGGGGAGCACAGATACGCAGTATTTT
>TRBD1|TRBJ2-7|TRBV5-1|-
CASMGTGNYEQYF
TGCGCCAGCATGGGGACAGGGAACTACGAGCAGTACTTC
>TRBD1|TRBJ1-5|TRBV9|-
CASGTGVSNQPQHF
TGTGCCAGCGGGACAGGGGTTAGCAATCAGCCCCAGCATTTT
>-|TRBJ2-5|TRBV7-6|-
CASAVGETQYF
TGTGCCAGCGCTGTGGGCGAGACCCAGTACTTC
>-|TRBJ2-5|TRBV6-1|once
CASSPGVETQYF
TGTGCCAGCAGTCCTGGGGTAGAGACCCAGTACTTC
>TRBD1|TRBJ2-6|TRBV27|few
CASSPGTAPSNVLTF
TGTGCCAGCAGTCCGGGGACAGCACCATCCAACGTCCTGACTTTC
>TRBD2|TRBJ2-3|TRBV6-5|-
CASRTSGMNTDTQYF
TGTGCCAGCAGGACTAGCGGGATGAACACAGATACGCAGTATTTT
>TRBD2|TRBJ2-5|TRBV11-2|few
CASSPIELAGKETQYF
TGTGCCAGCAGCCCTATCGAACTAGCGGGGAAAGAGACCCAGTACTTC
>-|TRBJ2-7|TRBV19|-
CASSIGPAGRQNEQYF
TGTGCCAGTAGTATAGGCCCAGCGGGTAGACAGAACGAGCAGTACTTC
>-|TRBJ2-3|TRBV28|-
CASSLGDTQYF
TGTGCCAGCAGTCTCGGGGATACGCAGTATTTT
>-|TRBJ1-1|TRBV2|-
CASADWGSNTEAFF
TGTGCCAGCGCCGATTGGGGCTCAAACACTGAAGCTTTCTTT
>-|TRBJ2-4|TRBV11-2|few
CASSPQIAKNIQYF
TGTGCCAGCAGCCCCCAGATAGCCAAAAACATTCAGTACTTC
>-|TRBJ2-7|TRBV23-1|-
CASSLNSHSWGCVTYEQYF
TGCGCCAGCAGTCTCAATAGTCATTCGTGGGGCTGTGTAACCTACGAGCAGTACTTC
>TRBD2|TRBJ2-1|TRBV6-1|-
CASSEAWRLAGVLNEQFF
TGTGCCAGCAGTGAAGCCTGGAGACTAGCGGGAGTTTTGAATGAGCAGTTCTTC
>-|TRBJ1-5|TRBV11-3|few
CASSFRHNQPQHF
TGTGCCAGCAGCTTCCGGCACAATCAGCCCCAGCATTTT
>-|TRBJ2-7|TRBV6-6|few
CASCWSGVTYEQYF
TGTGCCAGCTGTTGGTCTGGGGTCACCTACGAGCAGTACTTC
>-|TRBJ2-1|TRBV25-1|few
CASSVAGSYNEQFF
TGTGCCAGCAGTGTGGCAGGCTCCTACAATGAGCAGTTCTTC
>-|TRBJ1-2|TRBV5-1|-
CASSSTGNYGYTF
TGCGCCAGCAGCTCCACAGGGAACTATGGCTACACCTTC
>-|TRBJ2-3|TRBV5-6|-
CASSWTVGGRADTQYF
TGTGCCAGCAGCTGGACCGTCGGGGGGCGGGCAGATACGCAGTATTTT
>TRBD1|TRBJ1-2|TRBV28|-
CASSLGDRGYGYTF
TGTGCCAGCAGTTTAGGGGACAGGGGTTATGGCTACACCTTC
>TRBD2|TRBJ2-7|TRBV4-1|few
CASSIASGRLYEQYF
TGCGCCAGCAGCATCGCTAGCGGGCGCCTCTACGAGCAGTACTTC
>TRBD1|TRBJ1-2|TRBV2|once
CATTQGAANYGYTF
TGTGCCACAACCCAGGGGGCTGCTAACTATGGCTACACCTTC